This TCR beta chain was captured in a study of OX40 agonist ivuxolimab in advanced cancers. Details on this clone: What it binds is not known.

Study results and caveats: Researchers did not determine the expanded peripheral T cells' antigen specificity. Circulating CD4+ and CD8+ T cells showed clonal expansion by week 6 at 0.1 to 3.0 mg/kg.

Clones were read by immunoSEQ multiplex PCR, and TCRdb kept only the in-frame ones, dropping some. The sample has around 80,000 clones, 86% seen once. Germline CDR1 SGHTA, CDR2 FQGNSA. The CDR3 runs 14 residues. V shed 5 bases and J 6 bases; nucleotides not matched to a gene: 3. The TCR sequence derives from an adult with an advanced solid tumor such as melanoma, head and neck, liver or kidney cancer. This chain uses TRBV7-2 with TRBJ1-6; the match to TRBD1 covers 8 bases. This sample comprised CD4+ or CD8+ T cells sorted from blood, obtained in a trial of the OX40 agonist ivuxolimab. The CDR3 protein is CASSVTGVNSPLHF. CDR3 nucleotides: TGTGCCAGCAGCGTGACAGGGGTTAATTCACCCCTCCACTTT. Together with reference TRBV7-2 and TRBJ1-6, the CDR3 gives the full variable domain: GAGVSQSPSNKVTEKGKDVELRCDPISGHTALYWYRQSLGQGLEFLIYFQGNSAPDKSGLPSDRFSAERTGGSVSTLTIQRTQQEDSAVYLCASSVTGVNSPLHFGNGTRLTVT.